The clone carrying this T cell receptor beta chain was counted only a few times. These data are taken from a study of CD8+CD57+ T cells in acquired aplastic anemia. The germline V gene encodes CDR1 SEHNR and CDR2 FQNEAQ (reference sequence). The V segment lost 5 bases and the J segment 4 bases; nucleotides outside the gene matches: 5. CDR3 length: 16 residues. Profiling that covered TCR beta VDJ and CDR3 relied on genomic DNA as its template. TCRdb redid the calling of the reads with MiXCR, one entry per CDR3 protein. The sample contains about 180,000 distinct CDR3 sequences, 40% to 50% of which appear only once. By flow cytometry, patients selected for sequencing had shown an expansion of CD8+CD57+ cells.

The origin of this receptor is a human donor with aplastic anemia. The sequenced sample was sorted CD4+, CD8+, or CD8+CD57+ T cells (not recorded which) from PBMCs. The chain employs TRBV7-9 and TRBJ2-2; 12 bases line up with TRBD1. The CDR3 nucleotides read TGTGCCAGCAGCCGGGGGACAGGGGGCCCCACCGGGGAGCTGTTTTTT. Translation gives CASSRGTGGPTGELFF. The whole variable domain, remainder taken from reference TRBV7-9 and TRBJ2-2, is DTGVSQNPRHKITKRGQNVTFRCDPISEHNRLYWYRQTLGQGPEFLTYFQNEAQLEKSRLLSDRFSAERPKGSFSTLEIQRTEQGDSAMYLCASSRGTGGPTGELFFGEGSRLTVL.